The 23 T cell receptor beta chains below come from one sample, sequenced in a study of somatic mutations in cytotoxic T cells in rheumatoid arthritis. Method: immunoSEQ multiplex PCR; TCRdb's copy keeps in-frame clones and lacks some. The sample gives about 5,500 clones, roughly 80% of which show up once; 40% to 55% is in the top ten. Sequencing used CD8+ T cells sorted from blood. These receptors came from a woman aged 45-65 years with rheumatoid arthritis.

The chain uses TRBV6-6 and TRBJ1-5; D perhaps matches TRBD1 (5 bases). The germline V and J ends were trimmed by 8 bases and 5 bases, with 19 bases remaining between them. The CDR3 sequence is 15 residues long. From germline, CDR1 is MNHNY and CDR2 SVGAGI (reference sequence). The CDR3 loop is CASYLGGGADQPQHF. The DNA of the CDR3 is TGTGCCAGCTACTTGGGTGGCGGGGCCGATCAGCCCCAGCATTTT.

The chain joins TRBV25-1 to TRBJ2-3; D gene ambiguous. Germline V gives CDR1 MGHDK, CDR2 SYGVNS. The CDR3 sequence is 13 residues long. The germline V and J ends were trimmed by 1 base and 8 bases, with 10 bases remaining between them. CDR3 sequence reads: CASSESTVATQYF. The CDR3 DNA reads as TGTGCCAGCAGTGAATCTACAGTGGCTACGCAGTATTTT.

This clone was seen only once. The V and J genes are TRBV9 and TRBJ1-1; 7 nucleotides line up with TRBD1. Germline CDR1 is SGDLS and CDR2 is YYNGEE. The trim removed 3 bases at V and 6 bases at J, leaving 11 bases unmatched. The CDR3 is made up of 15 amino acids. This CDR3 is CASSAPGGLMAEAFF. The CDR3 nucleotides are TGTGCCAGCAGCGCCCCAGGGGGGCTCATGGCTGAAGCTTTCTTT.

The chain carries TRBV18 and TRBJ2-1; 9 bases are shared with TRBD2. CDR1 is KGHSH, CDR2 LQKENI, per germline. The V segment lost 5 bases and the J segment 12 bases; nucleotides outside the gene matches: 2. The CDR3 is 11 residues long. The CDR3 reads CASSAGLAQFF. The CDR3 DNA follows: TGTGCCAGCTCAGCGGGACTAGCGCAGTTCTTC.

About this clone itself: The junction departs from the called germline gene at one end, perhaps through a read error. The chain carries TRBV14 and TRBJ2-5; D gene uncertain. Germline CDR1 SGHDN, CDR2 FVKESK. This CDR3 is built from 12 residues. The CDR3 coding sequence is TGTGCCAGCAGTCAAGGGCGGGAGACCCAGTACTTC. Its protein product is CASSQGRETQYF.

In this sample, this clone turned up a few times. The V call is TRBV7-8, the J call TRBJ1-1, with D perhaps matching TRBD1 (5 bases). Trimming cost V 0 bases and J 11 bases, with 16 bases left between them. The CDR3 loop spans 14 amino acids. Germline V gene lookup returns CDR1 SGHVS and CDR2 FQNEAQ. The CDR3 here is CASSLASGRGWAFF. The DNA of the CDR3 is TGTGCCAGCAGCTTAGCGTCGGGGCGGGGTTGGGCTTTCTTT.

The V and J genes are TRBV9 and TRBJ2-1, with 11 bases lining up with TRBD2. The V segment lost 4 bases and the J segment 5 bases; nucleotides outside the gene matches: 5. This CDR3 comprises 15 residues. CDR1 and CDR2 from the germline V gene are SGDLS and YYNGEE. CDR3 sequence reads: CASSPTGLADNEQFF. CDR3 nucleotides: TGTGCCAGCAGCCCCACGGGACTAGCGGACAATGAGCAGTTCTTC.

The chain uses TRBV10-1 and TRBJ2-2; 8 bases line up with TRBD2. The CDR3 sequence is 14 residues long. Germline CDR1 WNHNN, CDR2 SYGVQD (reference sequence). Germline trimming cut 3 bases from V and 4 bases from J; bases unmatched to any gene: 1. The CDR3 loop is CASSDGRATGELFF. The CDR3 DNA sequence: TGCGCCAGCAGTGACGGGAGGGCCACCGGGGAGCTGTTTTTT.

This sequence joins TRBV7-6 and TRBJ2-1, with D unclear. Germline CDR1 and CDR2: SGHVS and FNYEAQ. V was shortened by 2 bases and J by 4 bases, with 9 bases between the two germline ends. This CDR3 is 14 amino acids long. The DNA for the CDR3 is TGTGCCAGCAGCTTATCAGAGACTTACAATGAGCAGTTCTTC. This sequence encodes CASSLSETYNEQFF.

V gene TRBV9 combines with J gene TRBJ2-7; 8 bases map to TRBD2. This CDR3 has 14 residues. Germline V gene lookup returns CDR1 SGDLS and CDR2 YYNGEE. V gave up 4 bases and J gave up 3 bases; unmatched junction bases: 6. The CDR3 is CASSPSGGLYEQYF. CDR3 coding DNA: TGTGCCAGCAGCCCCAGCGGGGGCCTCTACGAGCAGTACTTC.

This clone was seen a single time. J is TRBJ1-1 and V is TRBV18, with D maybe TRBD1 (6 bases). V lost 4 bases to trimming and J lost 3 bases, with 12 bases between them. Germline V lookup: CDR1 KGHSH, CDR2 LQKENI. CDR3 size: 14 residues. The CDR3 loop reads CASSRLQGDTEAFF. As DNA, the CDR3 is TGTGCCAGCTCACGGTTACAGGGTGACACTGAAGCTTTCTTT.

The V and J genes are TRBV19 and TRBJ2-1, with unresolved D. Looked up from germline, CDR1 is LNHDA and CDR2 is SQIVND (reference sequence). The CDR3 runs 13 residues. The V gene lost 2 bases and the J gene lost 7 bases, with 9 bases spanning the gap. The CDR3 DNA is TGTGCCAGTAGTATATGGTCCGGGAATGAGCAGTTCTTC. It yields the protein CASSIWSGNEQFF.

This clone was observed a few times. The chain has TRBV9 and TRBJ1-1; D gene uncertain. The CDR3 has 14 residues. Germline V gene sequence: CDR1 SGDLS, CDR2 YYNGEE. Trimming removed 2 bases at V and 3 bases at J, with 11 bases between. For the CDR3, the DNA is TGTGCCAGCAGCGTGAGTGCCTTGGACACTGAAGCTTTCTTT. Protein sequence: CASSVSALDTEAFF. The full variable domain, its missing parts supplied by reference TRBV9 and TRBJ1-1, is DSGVTQTPKHLITATGQRVTLRCSPRSGDLSVYWYQQSLDQGLQFLIQYYNGEERAKGNILERFSAQQFPDLHSELNLSSLELGDSALYFCASSVSALDTEAFFGQGTRLTVV.

The rearrangement links TRBV7-9 to TRBJ2-2, with 7 bases that match TRBD1. Trimming at V came to 5 bases and at J to 4 bases, leaving 10 bases not matched to a gene. CDR3 length: 16 residues. In germline, CDR1 is SEHNR, CDR2 FQNEAQ (reference sequence). This chain's CDR3 is CASSPRQGSPTGELFF. Written as DNA, the CDR3 is TGTGCCAGCAGCCCCAGACAGGGTAGTCCCACCGGGGAGCTGTTTTTT.

The chain is built from TRBV27 and TRBJ1-1; no clear D. Germline CDR1 is MNHEY and CDR2 is SMNVEV (reference sequence). Between the trimmed V and J ends, which lost 3 bases and 7 bases, there was a span of 15 bases. The CDR3 sequence is 14 residues long. CDR3 sequence (DNA): TGTGCCAGCAGTTTCGAACATACCGGAGGTGAAGCTTTCTTT. It is translated as CASSFEHTGGEAFF.

The chain couples TRBV6-1 to TRBJ1-3; D may be TRBD1 (5 bases). The germline gives CDR1 MNHNS, CDR2 SASEGT. CDR3 size: 15 residues. The germline V and J ends were trimmed by 3 bases and 1 base, with 10 bases remaining between them. The chain's CDR3 is CASSDLGGSGNTIYF. The CDR3 bases are TGTGCCAGCAGTGATCTGGGGGGTTCTGGAAACACCATATATTTT.

The J gene is TRBJ2-3, the V gene TRBV2; TRBD2 is a possible D gene (6 bases). Trimming took off 6 bases at V and 0 bases at J, with 10 bases between the two ends. Germline V gene sequence: CDR1 SNHLY, CDR2 FYNNEI. This CDR3 is built from 14 residues. CDR3 nucleotide sequence: TGTGCCAGCAGGGGGGGATCTAGCACAGATACGCAGTATTTT. Translating it yields CASRGGSSTDTQYF.

The gene calls are TRBV27 and TRBJ2-7; D unclear. Deletions cut 4 bases from V and 6 bases from J, with 7 bases between. Germline CDR1 MNHEY, CDR2 SMNVEV (reference sequence). The CDR3 length is 11 residues. CDR3 protein: CASSSNSEQYF. The CDR3 DNA follows: TGTGCCAGCAGTTCTAACTCCGAGCAGTACTTC.

V usage is TRBV4-1 and J usage is TRBJ2-7, with 7 bases identical to TRBD1. The germline CDR1 and CDR2 sequences are MGHRA and YSYEKL. CDR3 length equals 15 residues. The V gene end was trimmed by 3 bases and the J gene end by 3 bases; junction bases not matched to a gene: 8. The CDR3 DNA reads TGCGCCAGCAGCCATTCCCGGGACAGCGGCTACGAGCAGTACTTC. The encoded protein is CASSHSRDSGYEQYF.

Notes on this clone: Additional DNA sequences in this sample encode the identical CDR3. The V gene is TRBV6-5, the J gene TRBJ2-3; TRBD2 is a possible D gene (6 bases). The CDR3 has 16 amino acids. V was trimmed by 0 bases and J by 6 bases, leaving 16 bases between them. Germline loops: CDR1 MNHEY, CDR2 SVGAGI. CDR3 region: CASSYSIAGPMDTQYF. The CDR3 DNA is TGTGCCAGCAGTTACTCGATTGCGGGGCCTATGGATACGCAGTATTTT.

This chain connects TRBV10-3 to TRBJ1-4; D unclear. The CDR3 is 11 residues long. Germline V gene data show CDR1 as ENHRY and CDR2 as SYGVKD. Trimming cost V 3 bases and J 8 bases, with 4 bases left between them. This CDR3 is CAISDGEKLFF. CDR3 sequence (DNA): TGTGCCATCAGTGACGGGGAAAAACTGTTTTTT.

The chain uses TRBV10-3 and TRBJ2-3, with 7 bases identical to TRBD2. Germline assignment: CDR1 ENHRY and CDR2 SYGVKD. The CDR3 has 15 residues. V lost 3 bases, J lost 6 bases, and 9 bases stayed unmatched. The CDR3 region has the DNA TGTGCCATCAGTGACTTTGGGGGAGGGACCGATACGCAGTATTTT. Translating gives CAISDFGGGTDTQYF.

V gene TRBV6-4 combines with J gene TRBJ1-6; D may be TRBD1 (5 bases). Germline V lookup: CDR1 MRHNA, CDR2 SNTAGT. The CDR3 sequence is 13 residues long. Trimming removed 2 bases from V and 8 bases from J, with 7 bases in between. CDR3 coding DNA: TGTGCCAGCAGTGACGGGGGGGATTCACCCCTCCACTTT. Residues: CASSDGGDSPLHF.